The 4 T cell receptor beta chains given below trace back to one sample, sequenced in a study of vaccination effects on CD4 cells after COVID-19. Clones were read by immunoSEQ multiplex PCR, and TCRdb kept only the in-frame ones, dropping some. The table records tens of thousands of clones, 60% to 80% of them present only once. What these receptors recognize is not known. Ahead of sequencing, the ViraFEST assay grew antigen-specific CD4+ T cells using viral peptide pools. Subsequent to 10 days of culture, CD4+ T cells were isolated. Recipients of the vaccine had no prior SARS-CoV-2 infection and negative nucleocapsid antibodies. This material consisted of CD4+ T cells from PBMCs cultured with HCoV-NL63 spike peptides, taken before COVID-19 vaccination. These receptor sequences come from a human donor who received a COVID-19 vaccine.

The chain links TRBV6-1 to TRBJ1-4; a weak D match, TRBD1 (6 bases). The ends were cut back, 1 base at V and 8 bases at J, with 11 bases in the middle. CDR1 is MNHNS and CDR2 is SASEGT in the germline V gene. This CDR3 is 14 amino acids long. The CDR3 DNA is TGTGCCAGCAGTGAAGACAGGGACAAAGAAAAACTGTTTTTT. It codes for CASSEDRDKEKLFF.

The V gene is TRBV5-1, the J gene TRBJ1-2; 9 nucleotides agree with TRBD1. The V gene's germline CDR1 is SGHRS and CDR2 YFSETQ. Trimming removed 8 bases from V and 3 bases from J; junction bases left unmatched: 8. The CDR3 length is 14 residues. CDR3 loop: CASGGTGPDYGYTF. CDR3 in DNA: TGCGCCAGTGGGGGGACAGGGCCGGACTATGGCTACACCTTC.

This clone was recorded once. This rearrangement joins TRBV29-1 to TRBJ2-1; 7 nucleotides match TRBD2. CDR1 is SQVTM and CDR2 is ANQGSEA in the germline V gene. The CDR3 is 14 residues long. After removal of 3 bases from V and 6 bases from J, the junction contained 8 bases not matched to a gene. The CDR3 region is CSVEGRGISNEQFF. CDR3 nucleotide sequence: TGCAGCGTTGAGGGGCGGGGGATCTCCAATGAGCAGTTCTTC.

This clone was counted a single time. The chain couples TRBV5-4 to TRBJ1-1; TRBD1 matches at 7 bases. The CDR3 totals 14 residues. Germline trimming cut 3 bases from V and 1 base from J; bases unmatched to any gene: 3. Germline assignment: CDR1 SGHNT and CDR2 YYREEE (reference sequence). The CDR3 DNA sequence: TGTGCCAGCAGCTCCCGGACAGGGAACACTGAAGCTTTCTTT. Protein: CASSSRTGNTEAFF.